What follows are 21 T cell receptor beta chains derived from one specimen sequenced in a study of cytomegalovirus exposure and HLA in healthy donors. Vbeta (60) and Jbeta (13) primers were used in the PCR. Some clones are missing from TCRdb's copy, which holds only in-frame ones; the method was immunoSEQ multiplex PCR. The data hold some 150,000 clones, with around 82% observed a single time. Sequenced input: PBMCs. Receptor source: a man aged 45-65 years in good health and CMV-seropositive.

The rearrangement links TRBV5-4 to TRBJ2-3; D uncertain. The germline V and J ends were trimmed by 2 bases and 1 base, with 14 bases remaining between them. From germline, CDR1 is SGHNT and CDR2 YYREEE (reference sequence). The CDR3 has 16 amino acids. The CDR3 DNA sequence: TGTGCCAGCAGCTTTGTAAGCGCTTCGGGCACAGATACGCAGTATTTT. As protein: CASSFVSASGTDTQYF.

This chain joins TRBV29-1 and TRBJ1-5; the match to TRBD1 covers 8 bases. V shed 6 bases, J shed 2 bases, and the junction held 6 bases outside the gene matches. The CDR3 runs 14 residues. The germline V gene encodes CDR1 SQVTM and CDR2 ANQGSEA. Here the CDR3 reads CSVSGGAGNQPQHF. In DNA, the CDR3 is TGCAGCGTCTCAGGGGGCGCCGGCAATCAGCCCCAGCATTTT. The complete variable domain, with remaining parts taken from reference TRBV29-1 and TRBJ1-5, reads SAVISQKPSRDICQRGTSLTIQCQVDSQVTMMFWYRQQPGQSLTLIATANQGSEATYESGFVIDKFPISRPNLTFSTLTVSNMSPEDSSIYLCSVSGGAGNQPQHFGDGTRLSIL.

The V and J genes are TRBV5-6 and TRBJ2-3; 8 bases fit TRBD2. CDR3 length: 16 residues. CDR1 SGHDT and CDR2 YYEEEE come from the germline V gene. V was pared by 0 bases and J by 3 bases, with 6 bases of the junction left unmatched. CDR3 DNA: TGTGCCAGCAGCTTGGGCGAAAGACTAGCGACAGATACGCAGTATTTT. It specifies CASSLGERLATDTQYF.

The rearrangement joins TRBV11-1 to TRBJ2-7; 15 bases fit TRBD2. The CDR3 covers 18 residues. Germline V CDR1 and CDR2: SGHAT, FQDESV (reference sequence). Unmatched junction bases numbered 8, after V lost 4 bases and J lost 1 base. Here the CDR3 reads CASSSTPGTSGRSYEQYF. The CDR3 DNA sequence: TGTGCCAGCAGCTCTACTCCCGGGACTAGCGGGAGGTCCTACGAGCAGTACTTC. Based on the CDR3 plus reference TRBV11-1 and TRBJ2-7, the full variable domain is EAEVAQSPRYKITEKSQAVAFWCDPISGHATLYWYRQILGQGPELLVQFQDESVVDDSQLPKDRFSAERLKGVDSTLKIQPAELGDSAMYLCASSSTPGTSGRSYEQYFGPGTRLTVT.

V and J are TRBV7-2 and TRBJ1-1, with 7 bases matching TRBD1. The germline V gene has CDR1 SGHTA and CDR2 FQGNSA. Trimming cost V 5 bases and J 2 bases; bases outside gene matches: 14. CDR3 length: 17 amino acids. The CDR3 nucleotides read TGTGCCAGCAGCCCCGTGGGGGACAGCGGACGAAACACTGAAGCTTTCTTT. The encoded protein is CASSPVGDSGRNTEAFF. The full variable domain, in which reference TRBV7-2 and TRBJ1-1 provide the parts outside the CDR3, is GAGVSQSPSNKVTEKGKDVELRCDPISGHTALYWYRQSLGQGLEFLIYFQGNSAPDKSGLPSDRFSAERTGGSVSTLTIQRTQQEDSAVYLCASSPVGDSGRNTEAFFGQGTRLTVV.

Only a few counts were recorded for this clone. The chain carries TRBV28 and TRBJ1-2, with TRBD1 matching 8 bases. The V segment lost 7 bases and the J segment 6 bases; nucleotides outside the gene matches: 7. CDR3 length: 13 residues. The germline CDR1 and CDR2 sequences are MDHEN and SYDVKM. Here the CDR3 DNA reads TGTGCCAGCAACATCAGGGGGCGTGATGGCTACACCTTC. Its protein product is CASNIRGRDGYTF.

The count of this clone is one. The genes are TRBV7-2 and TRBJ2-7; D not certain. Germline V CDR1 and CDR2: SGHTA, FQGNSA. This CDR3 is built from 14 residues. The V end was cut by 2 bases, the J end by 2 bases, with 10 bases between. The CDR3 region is CASSLSHSPYEQYF. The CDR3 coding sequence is TGTGCCAGCAGCTTATCCCATTCCCCCTACGAGCAGTACTTC.

The CDR3 reads CASSHKRGIQETQYF. CDR3 DNA sequence: TGTGCCAGCAGCCATAAGAGGGGGATTCAAGAGACCCAGTACTTC. The chain combines TRBV14 with TRBJ2-5, with D possibly TRBD1 on 6 matching bases. CDR3 length: 15 amino acids. Germline V gene data show CDR1 as SGHDN and CDR2 as FVKESK. The V and J ends lost 3 bases and 2 bases respectively, with 13 bases between them. The whole variable domain, remainder taken from reference TRBV14 and TRBJ2-5, is EAGVTQFPSHSVIEKGQTVTLRCDPISGHDNLYWYRRVMGKEIKFLLHFVKESKQDESGMPNNRFLAERTGGTYSTLKVQPAELEDSGVYFCASSHKRGIQETQYFGPGTRLLVL.

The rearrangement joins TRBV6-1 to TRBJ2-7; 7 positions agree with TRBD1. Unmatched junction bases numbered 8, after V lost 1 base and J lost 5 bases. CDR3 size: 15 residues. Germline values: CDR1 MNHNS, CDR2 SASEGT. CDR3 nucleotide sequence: TGTGCCAGCAGTGAAGACGGACAGGCCTGGGACGAGCAGTACTTC. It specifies CASSEDGQAWDEQYF.

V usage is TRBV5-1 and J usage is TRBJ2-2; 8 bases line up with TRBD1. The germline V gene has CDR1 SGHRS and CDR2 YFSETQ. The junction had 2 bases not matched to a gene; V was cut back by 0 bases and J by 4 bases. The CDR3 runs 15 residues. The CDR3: CASSLGQGITGELFF. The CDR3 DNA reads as TGCGCCAGCAGCTTGGGACAGGGGATCACCGGGGAGCTGTTTTTT.

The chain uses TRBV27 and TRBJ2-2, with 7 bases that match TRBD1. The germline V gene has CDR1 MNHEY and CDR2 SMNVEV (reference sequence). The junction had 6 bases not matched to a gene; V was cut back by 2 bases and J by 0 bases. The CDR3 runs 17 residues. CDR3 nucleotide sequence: TGTGCCAGCAGTTTACGTTGGCAGGGGGCGAACACCGGGGAGCTGTTTTTT. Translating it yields CASSLRWQGANTGELFF.

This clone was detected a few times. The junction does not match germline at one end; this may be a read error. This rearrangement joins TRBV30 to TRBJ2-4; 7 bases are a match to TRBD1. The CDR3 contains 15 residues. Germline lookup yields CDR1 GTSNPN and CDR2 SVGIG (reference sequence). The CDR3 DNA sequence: TGTGCCTGGAGAAGGTCCGGGACAGTTTATAACAGTCAGTCCTTC. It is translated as CAWRRSGTVYNSQSF. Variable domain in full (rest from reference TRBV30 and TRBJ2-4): SQTIHQWPATLVQPVGSPLSLECTVEGTSNPNLYWYRQAAGRGLQLLFYSVGIGQISSEVPQNLSASRPQDRQFILSSKKLLLSDSGFYLCAWRRSGTVYNSQSFGAGTRLSVL.

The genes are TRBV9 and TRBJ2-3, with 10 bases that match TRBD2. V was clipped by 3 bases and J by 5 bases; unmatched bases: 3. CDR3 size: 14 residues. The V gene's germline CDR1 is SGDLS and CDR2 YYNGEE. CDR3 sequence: CASSDRLAGDTQYF. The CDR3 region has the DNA TGTGCCAGCAGCGACCGACTAGCGGGAGATACGCAGTATTTT.

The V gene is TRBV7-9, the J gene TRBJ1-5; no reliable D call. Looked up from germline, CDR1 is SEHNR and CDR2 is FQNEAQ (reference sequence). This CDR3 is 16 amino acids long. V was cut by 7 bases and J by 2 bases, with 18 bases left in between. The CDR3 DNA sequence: TGTGCCAGCACCCTACCAGGCTCTTGGGGCAATCAGCCCCAGCATTTT. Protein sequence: CASTLPGSWGNQPQHF.

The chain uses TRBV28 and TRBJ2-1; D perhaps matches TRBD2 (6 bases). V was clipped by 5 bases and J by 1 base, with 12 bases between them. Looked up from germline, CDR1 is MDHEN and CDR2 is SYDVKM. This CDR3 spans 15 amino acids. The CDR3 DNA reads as TGTGCCAGCAGTCCGTTAGCGGATTCCTACAATGAGCAGTTCTTC. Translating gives CASSPLADSYNEQFF.

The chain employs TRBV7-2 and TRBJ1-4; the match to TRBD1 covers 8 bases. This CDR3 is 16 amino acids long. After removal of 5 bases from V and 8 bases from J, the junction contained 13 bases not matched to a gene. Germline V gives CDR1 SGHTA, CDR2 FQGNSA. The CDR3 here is CASSPAGGAFGEKLFF. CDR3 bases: TGTGCCAGCAGCCCAGCAGGGGGCGCTTTCGGGGAAAAACTGTTTTTT.

CDR3 sequence (DNA): TGTGCCAGCTCACCCGGACAGGGGGCCGCTGGCTACACCTTC. Protein product: CASSPGQGAAGYTF. The chain recombines TRBV18 with TRBJ1-2; 11 bases are a match to TRBD1. J lost 7 bases, V lost 3 bases, and 4 bases had no gene match. Germline assignment: CDR1 KGHSH and CDR2 LQKENI. CDR3 length equals 14 residues.

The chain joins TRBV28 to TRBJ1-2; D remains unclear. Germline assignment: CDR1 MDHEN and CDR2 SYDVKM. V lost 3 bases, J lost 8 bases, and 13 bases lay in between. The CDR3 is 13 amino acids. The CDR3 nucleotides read TGTGCCAGCAGTTTCCCCGGGGTGGGCGGCTACACCTTC. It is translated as CASSFPGVGGYTF.

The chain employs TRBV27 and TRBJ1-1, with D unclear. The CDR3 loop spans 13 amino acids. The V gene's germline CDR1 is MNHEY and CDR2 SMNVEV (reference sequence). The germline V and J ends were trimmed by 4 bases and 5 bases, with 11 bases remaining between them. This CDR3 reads CASSSPFGTEAFF. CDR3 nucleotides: TGTGCCAGCAGTTCTCCTTTCGGTACTGAAGCTTTCTTT.

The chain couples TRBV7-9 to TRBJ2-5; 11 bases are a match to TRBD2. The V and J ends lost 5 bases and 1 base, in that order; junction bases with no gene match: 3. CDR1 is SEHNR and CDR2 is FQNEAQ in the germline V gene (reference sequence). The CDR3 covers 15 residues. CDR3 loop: CASSQGTSGQETQYF. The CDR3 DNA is TGTGCCAGCAGCCAAGGGACTAGCGGCCAAGAGACCCAGTACTTC.

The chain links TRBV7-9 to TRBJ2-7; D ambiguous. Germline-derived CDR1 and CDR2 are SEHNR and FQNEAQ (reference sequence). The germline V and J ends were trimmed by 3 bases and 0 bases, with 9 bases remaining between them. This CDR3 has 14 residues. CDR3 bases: TGTGCCAGCAGCTTTGGCATAAACTCCTACGAGCAGTACTTC. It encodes CASSFGINSYEQYF.